This paragraph covers one T cell receptor beta chain sequence. This clone's antigen is unknown. Base qualities are missing; no much larger clone stands one base away. These data belong to a study of beta chain features in type 1 diabetes (dated by TCRdb to 2017 to 2018). Broadly, across the study: Mean age, gender distribution, total cell number and subset yield did not differ between patients and healthy donors. Regulatory and stem cell-like memory subsets were isolated from only 8 patients and about 8 healthy donors, whereas naive and central memory subsets came from all 30 or so donors. The study compared TCRB repertoires of sorted circulating CD4+ T cell subsets between recently diagnosed type 1 diabetes patients and matched healthy donors. A total of 107,917,701 sorted cells were examined across all samples, and a strong correlation was observed between cell number per subset and RNA yield.

General findings and caveats noted by the study authors: Shorter templates might be favored by PCR, yet because patient and control samples were amplified and corrected together, any such skew would affect both groups equally. Because small numbers of individuals were included in the HLA sub-analyses, any influence of HLA type on TCRB rearrangement was left unresolved. In all four CD4+ subsets, TCRB CDR3 length was moderately but significantly shorter in type 1 diabetes patients. The naive, central memory and regulatory TCRB repertoires appeared to resemble one another more closely among patients than among healthy donors. At VDJ recombination sites, type 1 diabetes patients had fewer insertions and more deleted nucleotides, which implies abnormalities in thymic rearrangement. Because cDNA rather than genomic DNA was sequenced, highly expressing activated cells could have been over-represented, although no difference in activation and CD3 levels was found between groups.

The entire amount of isolated RNA was reverse transcribed using the High Capacity cDNA Reverse Transcription Kit, so the sequenced TCRB transcripts were expressed ones. Deep immunoSEQ sequencing was performed on naive, central memory and regulatory T cell samples, with an average of roughly 3.6 million total reads per sample. Sorted cells were lysed in RLT buffer, and RNA was extracted using DNase-treated RNeasy Micro or Mini kits according to cell number. Each cell subset was processed separately to prevent cross-contamination, with patient and healthy donor samples processed together. TCRB sequences were amplified from cDNA with the immunoSEQ multiplex PCR, producing 87-bp fragments spanning the CDR3 region. Sequencing of the amplicons was done on the Illumina HiSeq platform. In the source study's methods: Synthetic template baselines were used to correct PCR bias computationally, reads within Hamming distance 2 were collapsed, and singletons that could not be merged were discarded. Reads were aligned against IMGT to assign V, D and J genes, CDR3 length and insertions or deletions at six rearrangement sites. Within each subset, clonotype counts were normalized to the number of sorted cells before true diversity and Gini coefficients were calculated with the tcR R package. The overlap coefficient, calculated on TCRB nucleotide sequences, was used to quantify repertoire sharing. TCRdb limited this immuneACCESS table to in-frame rearrangements with V and J called. A share of clones is missing; checked studies link under half to unresolved V genes, and the rest is unexplained. V and J calls and clone size are those listed in that table; D and trimming were worked out from the DNA. This sample holds a few hundred thousand clones; 9.6% were observed only once. The ten largest clonotypes hold less than 0.65% of the sample.

From each donor, a single peripheral blood sample of roughly 0.11 L on average was drawn into heparinised tubes. A BD FACSAria II was used to sort naive, central memory, regulatory and stem cell-like memory CD4+ T cells with a panel that included CD45RO, CCR7, CD25, CD127, CD95 and CD27. A purity above 95% was achieved for all sorted populations. PBMCs were isolated immediately by Lymphoprep density gradient centrifugation and stained directly without culture. So that batch effects would be minimized, each experiment stained and sorted samples in pairs, pairing one healthy donor with one patient. CDR1 and CDR2 are read off the germline V gene as MNHEY and SVGAGI. Unmatched junction bases come to 10, with V trimmed by 5 bases and J by 9 bases. From its cysteine to its phenylalanine, the CDR3 spans 14 amino acids. CDR3 DNA only is kept here, 42 bases in frame from base 1.

Sequencing used central memory CD4+ T cells from blood. The sequence derives from a man aged 30-40 years with type 1 diabetes. This chain joins TRBV6-5 to TRBJ2-7; 10 bases in between match TRBD2. The sequenced DNA: TGTGCCAGCAGTGCCGGGACTAGCGAGCCTCGGCAGTACTTC. Its protein reads: CASSAGTSEPRQYF.